The following is a T cell receptor beta chain sequence with its context. Its target is unknown. Measured with immunoSEQ multiplex PCR; TCRdb has only the in-frame clones, and not every one. The repertoire holds 5,500 to 7,500 clones, with 60% to 80% as singletons. CDR1 is SGHRS, CDR2 YFSETQ, per germline. The V and J ends lost 2 bases and 3 bases, in that order; junction bases with no gene match: 1. The CDR3 sequence is 13 residues long. Primary, local recurrence and metastasis osteosarcoma tumors were taken after treatment from poor-prognosis patients. This entry comes from a study of the immune and genomic landscape of osteosarcoma. Study overall: Pediatric and adult high-grade osteosarcoma patients, median diagnosis age roughly 26. Localized disease at presentation in 75% to 85%; approximately 58% were male. Study results and caveats: A single dominant hyperexpanded clone appeared in roughly 5 cases, each with <100 clonotypes.

The chain employs TRBV5-1 and TRBJ2-5, with 7 bases that match TRBD1. This TCR was sampled from a human donor with osteosarcoma. Sequenced sample: osteosarcoma tumor tissue from the lung. The CDR3 spells CASSFGTEETQYF. The DNA of the CDR3 is TGCGCCAGCAGCTTCGGGACAGAAGAGACCCAGTACTTC.